This TCR beta chain was captured by sequencing in a study of CD8+CD57+ T cells in acquired aplastic anemia. Study-wide background: Recorded DNA amounts for sorted CD4+ and CD8+ cells had an average of about 3.5 ug. Findings of the study overall: Significance was not reached for CD8+ Simpson's diversity between patients and controls. About 30 CD8+ CDR3 sequences occurred in both the patients and the controls.

The template used for profiling TCR beta VDJ and CDR3 was genomic DNA. TCRdb ran MiXCR on the reads and lists one entry per CDR3 protein. The sample holds 200,000 to 250,000 distinct CDR3 sequences, under 65% seen once. Germline CDR1 reads SGHVS; CDR2 reads FQNEAQ. The CDR3 sequence is 14 residues long. Deletions cut 2 bases from V and 0 bases from J, with 8 bases between. This clonotype was detected only a few times. Its antigen is currently unknown. The specimen was sorted CD4+, CD8+, or CD8+CD57+ T cells (not recorded which) from PBMCs. This TCR was sampled from a human donor in good health. This rearrangement joins TRBV7-8 to TRBJ2-7; D is uncertain. The CDR3 region has the DNA TGTGCCAGCAGCTTAAGACCCGCCTCCTACGAGCAGTACTTC. This translates into CASSLRPASYEQYF.